This T cell receptor (beta chain) was recovered during a study of cytomegalovirus exposure and HLA in healthy donors. Study-wide findings and caveats: A prior analysis recorded that most TCR beta V segments were productive about 87% or about 30% of the time.

Concerning this clone itself: Its antigen is unknown.

A multiplex PCR was run with 60 Vbeta primers and 13 Jbeta primers. TCRdb keeps only in-frame clones here, not all; method: immunoSEQ multiplex PCR. The table shows some 200,000 clones, with almost 70% occurring only once. The receptor's source is a man aged 35 to 55 in good health and CMV-seropositive. Sequencing was carried out using PBMCs.

The CDR3 nucleotides read TGCACCAGCAGCTTACGACTAGCGGGGGGCGGGACAGATACGCAGTATTTT. It codes for CTSSLRLAGGGTDTQYF. V and J are TRBV1 and TRBJ2-3; the DNA was not used to check the table's D call, TRBD2. TRBV1 is annotated as a pseudogene. The CDR3 extends over 17 amino acids.